This entry features one TCR beta chain sequence. Its antigen is still unknown. The sample is drawn from a study of brain T cells in children with intractable seizures. The study, taken as a whole, reports: HCMV serostatus was not known, and viral specificity came from CDR3 similarity only. Pre- and post-surgery blood differed in depth, so pre-surgery absences may be undersampling.

Using immunoSEQ multiplex PCR, the repertoire was profiled, and TCRdb retains in-frame clones only, with some absent. Among 95,000 to 120,000 clones listed, roughly 92% were seen once. This CDR3 contains 17 residues. V was clipped by 3 bases and J by 4 bases; unmatched bases: 9. Germline CDR1 is LGHNA and CDR2 is YNFKEQ. The sequenced cases were selected for having the highest brain T cell transcript signatures. At least one anti-epileptic drug was given before surgery. The starting material was peripheral blood, obtained at surgery. V usage is TRBV4-2 and J usage is TRBJ2-2, with 9 bases aligning to TRBD1. This receptor was taken from a boy in the first two years of life with hemimegalencephaly and intractable seizures. CDR3 in amino acids: CASSHQAGTGFTGELFF. DNA for the CDR3: TGTGCCAGCAGCCATCAAGCAGGGACAGGGTTCACCGGGGAGCTGTTTTTT.